Below are 11 T cell receptor beta chains sequenced from a single sample in a study of cytomegalovirus exposure and HLA in healthy donors. Vbeta (60) and Jbeta (13) primers were used in the PCR. The protocol was immunoSEQ multiplex PCR, while the TCRdb copy is restricted to in-frame clones and leaves out a portion. The sample has around 130,000 clones; around 82% are singletons. The sequenced sample was PBMCs. Receptors were obtained from a man in his fifties in good health and CMV-seronegative.

This clone was seen once. V usage is TRBV5-1 and J usage is TRBJ2-5; 13 nucleotides match TRBD2. V shed 4 bases, J shed 5 bases, and the junction held 8 bases outside the gene matches. The CDR3 runs to 16 residues. Looked up from germline, CDR1 is SGHRS and CDR2 is YFSETQ. The CDR3 reads CASSPGTSGTGETQYF. CDR3 in DNA: TGCGCCAGCAGCCCCGGGACTAGCGGGACAGGGGAGACCCAGTACTTC.

There are many counts of this clone. The chain has TRBV4-1 and TRBJ2-6, with a tentative D call TRBD2 (5 bases). CDR1 and CDR2 from the germline V gene are MGHRA and YSYEKL. The CDR3 is 16 amino acids. V lost 1 base, J lost 5 bases, and 12 bases lay in between. CDR3 nucleotides: TGCGCCAGCAGCCAAGGGTCCCGGGGTCGGGCCAACGTCCTGACTTTC. It codes for CASSQGSRGRANVLTF.

This clone has only a few counts. The genes are TRBV25-1 and TRBJ1-1, with D possibly matching TRBD1 (6 bases). Trimming shortened V by 11 bases and J by 1 base, and 23 bases separated the two germline ends. This CDR3 spans 16 amino acids. Germline V gene data show CDR1 as MGHDK and CDR2 as SYGVNS. CDR3 in amino acids: CAGVPRRTDPNTEAFF. The DNA for the CDR3 is TGTGCCGGGGTACCTAGAAGGACAGATCCGAACACTGAAGCTTTCTTT.

The chain joins TRBV7-9 to TRBJ2-3; 8 positions agree with TRBD2. The CDR3 totals 15 residues. The germline V gene has CDR1 SEHNR and CDR2 FQNEAQ (reference sequence). The trim removed 8 bases at V and 0 bases at J, leaving 7 bases unmatched. CDR3 region: CASGPASGSTDTQYF. In nucleotides, the CDR3 is TGTGCCAGCGGGCCGGCTAGCGGGAGCACAGATACGCAGTATTTT.

For this clone: An end of the junction does not agree with germline; a read error may underlie this. The CDR3, as DNA: TGTTCCAGCAGCTCCGGGACAACTGAGCAGTACTTC. Translating gives CSSSSGTTEQYF. The chain uses TRBV7-9 and TRBJ2-7, with D tentatively TRBD1 (6 bases). The CDR3 contains 12 residues. Germline V gene lookup returns CDR1 SEHNR and CDR2 FQNEAQ (reference sequence).

J is TRBJ2-1 and V is TRBV19; 8 nucleotides match TRBD2. Trimming cost V 5 bases and J 9 bases; bases outside gene matches: 15. Germline V gene lookup returns CDR1 LNHDA and CDR2 SQIVND (reference sequence). The CDR3 is made up of 16 amino acids. This CDR3 reads CASSPTSSGRQAEQFF. In DNA, the CDR3 is TGTGCCAGTAGTCCCACATCTAGCGGGCGCCAGGCTGAGCAGTTCTTC.

V usage is TRBV5-1 and J usage is TRBJ2-3; possibly TRBD2 for D (6 bases). The CDR3 consists of 15 residues. The V end was cut by 5 bases, the J end by 4 bases, with 17 bases between. Germline loops: CDR1 SGHRS, CDR2 YFSETQ. CDR3 sequence reads: CASSSGSLLADTQYF. The CDR3 nucleotides are TGCGCCAGCAGTAGCGGCTCATTGCTCGCAGATACGCAGTATTTT.

The chain carries TRBV6-1 and TRBJ2-1; 11 bases line up with TRBD2. J lost 7 bases, V lost 1 base, and 3 bases had no gene match. The CDR3 contains 15 residues. The germline gives CDR1 MNHNS, CDR2 SASEGT. The CDR3 sequence: CASSEVAGGRNEQFF. Here the CDR3 DNA reads TGTGCCAGCAGTGAAGTAGCGGGAGGGCGTAATGAGCAGTTCTTC.

This rearrangement joins TRBV4-2 to TRBJ2-7; 13 nucleotides line up with TRBD2. Germline V gene sequence: CDR1 LGHNA, CDR2 YNFKEQ. With 2 bases clipped from V and 6 bases from J, the junction kept 10 bases outside the gene matches. CDR3 size: 17 residues. The CDR3: CASSQSGTSGITREQYF. CDR3 DNA sequence: TGTGCCAGCAGCCAATCCGGGACTAGCGGGATCACGCGCGAGCAGTACTTC.

The CDR3 spells CASSEAIRLNTGELFF. DNA of the CDR3: TGTGCCAGCAGTGAAGCGATTCGACTCAACACCGGGGAGCTGTTTTTT. This chain links TRBV2 with TRBJ2-2; no clear D. V was trimmed by 0 bases and J by 2 bases, leaving 10 bases between them. Germline CDR1 SNHLY, CDR2 FYNNEI. The CDR3 totals 16 residues.

In nucleotides, the CDR3 is TGTGCCAGCAGCCAAGGGAGCGGGACGTACTACGAGCAGTACTTC. As protein: CASSQGSGTYYEQYF. The chain carries TRBV14 and TRBJ2-7, with 7 positions matching TRBD2. The V segment lost 1 base and the J segment 3 bases; nucleotides outside the gene matches: 6. Per the germline V gene, CDR1 is SGHDN and CDR2 is FVKESK. The length of the CDR3 is 15 residues.